This is a list of T cell receptor beta chains from one sample in a study of T cells in tuberculosis. TCRdb's copy holds only in-frame clones and misses some; the assay was immunoSEQ multiplex PCR. The table shows about 35,000 clones, with about 85% occurring only once. The sequencing here drew on PBMCs, taken at tuberculosis diagnosis. All receptors derive from an adult with tuberculosis. Both conserved end residues are part of each CDR3. Each record gives: clone size, V gene, J gene, D gene, CDR3 protein, CDR3 DNA. A D gene is named only where the DNA matches it firmly. A clone size is listed for some rows: how often the clone was seen (once, few, many), or a class if it is expanded.

-	TRBV6-6	TRBJ1-5	-	CASSRPQDSNQPQHF	TGTGCCAGCAGCCGACCACAGGATTCCAATCAGCCCCAGCATTTT
-	TRBV9	TRBJ2-1	TRBD1	CASSVLLGRGRDNEQFF	TGTGCCAGCAGCGTACTTCTAGGCAGGGGGCGAGACAATGAGCAGTTCTTC
-	TRBV6-6	TRBJ2-6	-	CASTGTIDSGANVLTF	TGTGCCAGCACCGGTACGATTGACTCTGGGGCCAACGTCCTGACTTTC
-	TRBV4-1	TRBJ2-1	-	CASSSAGGGDEQFF	TGCGCCAGCAGTAGTGCAGGCGGAGGGGATGAGCAGTTCTTC
few	TRBV19	TRBJ1-2	-	CASSNERGNGYTF	TGTGCCAGTAGTAATGAGCGAGGGAATGGCTACACCTTC
-	TRBV28	TRBJ1-2	TRBD1	CASSDRGRNYGYTF	TGTGCCAGTTCGGACAGGGGCCGTAACTATGGCTACACCTTC
-	TRBV30	TRBJ2-5	TRBD1	CAWSQGQLETQYF	TGTGCCTGGAGTCAGGGACAGTTGGAGACCCAGTACTTC
-	TRBV27	TRBJ2-4	-	CASSTGEVAKNIQYF	TGTGCCAGCAGCACCGGCGAGGTAGCCAAAAACATTCAGTACTTC
-	TRBV29-1	TRBJ1-1	-	CSVSGGGTEAFF	TGCAGCGTTTCGGGGGGCGGCACTGAAGCTTTCTTT
-	TRBV29-1	TRBJ2-3	TRBD1	CSVQGEISTDTQYF	TGCAGCGTACAGGGGGAGATTAGCACAGATACGCAGTATTTT
-	TRBV6-1	TRBJ2-1	TRBD1	CASSEGTGTGTYNEQFF	TGTGCCAGCAGTGAAGGGACCGGGACAGGGACCTACAATGAGCAGTTCTTC
few	TRBV28	TRBJ2-1	TRBD2	CASSLRGRGLYNEQFF	TGTGCCAGCAGTCTCCGGGGGAGGGGACTATACAATGAGCAGTTCTTC
-	TRBV7-2	TRBJ2-7	TRBD2	CASSLVVGRDNEQYF	TGTGCCAGCAGCTTAGTAGTCGGGAGGGACAACGAGCAGTACTTC
-	TRBV6-6	TRBJ1-1	TRBD1	CASSLTGGRTEAFF	TGTGCCAGCAGCCTGACAGGGGGCAGGACTGAAGCTTTCTTT
-	TRBV5-1	TRBJ2-7	-	CASSPRISTGSEQYF	TGCGCCAGCAGCCCCCGAATCAGCACAGGGAGCGAGCAGTACTTC
-	TRBV7-6	TRBJ2-7	TRBD2	CASSLAAAYEQYF	TGTGCCAGCAGCCTAGCGGCTGCCTACGAGCAGTACTTC